This entry lists 5 T cell receptor beta chains sequenced from one sample in a study of OX40 agonist ivuxolimab in advanced cancers. Assay: immunoSEQ multiplex PCR; the TCRdb copy retains only in-frame clones and omits some. The sample lists roughly 48,000 clones; nearly 85% were seen once. Specimen: CD4+ or CD8+ T cells sorted from blood, collected in a trial of the OX40 agonist ivuxolimab. These receptors came from an adult with an advanced solid tumor such as melanoma, head and neck, liver or kidney cancer.

J is TRBJ1-6 and V is TRBV11-2; D gene ambiguous. V was cut by 0 bases and J by 12 bases, with 15 bases left in between. The CDR3 spans 15 residues. Germline CDR1 SGHAT, CDR2 FQNNGV. CDR3 nucleotide sequence: TGTGCCAGCAGCTTAGATCTGGTGGGTGGCAAACCCCTCCACTTT. As protein: CASSLDLVGGKPLHF.

The rearrangement links TRBV6-5 to TRBJ1-4, with a tentative D call TRBD1 (6 bases). V was pared by 6 bases and J by 0 bases, with 8 bases between. CDR3 length: 14 amino acids. Germline V gene data show CDR1 as MNHEY and CDR2 as SVGAGI. CDR3 protein: CASSRGATNEKLFF. CDR3 DNA: TGTGCCAGCAGCAGGGGTGCAACTAATGAAAAACTGTTTTTT.

The chain couples TRBV4-2 to TRBJ1-1; 9 bases align to TRBD1. Unmatched junction bases numbered 3, after V lost 5 bases and J lost 5 bases. Germline values: CDR1 LGHNA, CDR2 YNFKEQ. The CDR3 runs to 13 residues. CDR3 region: CASSSTGGTEAFF. The CDR3 region has the DNA TGTGCCAGCAGCTCGACAGGGGGAACTGAAGCTTTCTTT.

This clone is a singleton in its sample. J is TRBJ2-7 and V is TRBV5-1; a possible D gene is TRBD2 (5 bases). Trimming stripped 3 bases from V and 0 bases from J, with 13 bases between. Looked up from germline, CDR1 is SGHRS and CDR2 is YFSETQ. This CDR3 is built from 15 residues. The CDR3: CASSSSERISYEQYF. The CDR3 bases are TGCGCCAGCAGCTCAAGCGAGCGGATCTCCTACGAGCAGTACTTC.

This chain links TRBV7-2 with TRBJ2-3, with 9 bases identical to TRBD2. The CDR3 loop spans 15 amino acids. Germline CDR1 is SGHTA and CDR2 is FQGNSA. The V gene end was trimmed by 2 bases and the J gene end by 3 bases; junction bases not matched to a gene: 3. In DNA, the CDR3 is TGTGCCAGCAGCTTAAGCCTAGCGGGGACAGATACGCAGTATTTT. It specifies CASSLSLAGTDTQYF.